Given below is one TCR beta chain in context. Its specificity is unknown. This table comes from immunoSEQ multiplex PCR, and its TCRdb copy is limited to in-frame clones, with some not included. Counted here are 75,000 to 90,000 clones, about 83% occurring once; the ten biggest clones make up about 17%. The source of the sample is a study of identifying expanded T cells in peripheral blood. Collection occurred without any documented infections or immune events in donors. Study-wide results and caveats: Two-week clone count variance significantly increased as total template count grew.

The source material was blood. The clonotype was recovered from a person aged 18 to 70 in good health.

CDR3 protein: CAQGQGGVYNEQFF. CDR3 DNA sequence: TGTGCCCAAGGACAGGGGGGGGTTTACAATGAGCAGTTCTTC. The rearrangement links TRBV30 to TRBJ2-1, with 10 positions matching TRBD1. V gave up 8 bases and J gave up 4 bases; unmatched junction bases: 8. This CDR3 is built from 14 residues. Germline V gives CDR1 GTSNPN, CDR2 SVGIG (reference sequence). Full variable domain (missing parts from reference TRBV30 and TRBJ2-1): SQTIHQWPATLVQPVGSPLSLECTVEGTSNPNLYWYRQAAGRGLQLLFYSVGIGQISSEVPQNLSASRPQDRQFILSSKKLLLSDSGFYLCAQGQGGVYNEQFFGPGTRLTVL.